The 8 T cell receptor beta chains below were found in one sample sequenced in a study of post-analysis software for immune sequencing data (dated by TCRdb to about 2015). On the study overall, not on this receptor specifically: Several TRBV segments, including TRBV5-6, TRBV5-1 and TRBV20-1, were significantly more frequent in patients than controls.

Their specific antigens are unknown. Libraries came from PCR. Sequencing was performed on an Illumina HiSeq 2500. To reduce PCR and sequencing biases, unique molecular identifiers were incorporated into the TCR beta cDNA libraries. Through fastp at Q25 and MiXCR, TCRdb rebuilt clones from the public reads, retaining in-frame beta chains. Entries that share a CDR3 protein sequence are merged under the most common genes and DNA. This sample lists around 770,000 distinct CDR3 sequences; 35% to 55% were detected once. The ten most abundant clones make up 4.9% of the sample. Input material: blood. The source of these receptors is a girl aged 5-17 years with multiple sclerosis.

CDR3 DNA: TGTGCCAGCGGCCCGACAGGGGGTGTAGGGACCCAGTACTTC. Protein product: CASGPTGGVGTQYF. The chain recombines TRBV6-6 with TRBJ2-5, with 9 bases aligning to TRBD1. CDR3 length: 14 residues. J gave up 7 bases and V 8 bases, and 11 bases lay outside the gene matches. Germline values: CDR1 MNHNY, CDR2 SVGAGI (reference sequence).

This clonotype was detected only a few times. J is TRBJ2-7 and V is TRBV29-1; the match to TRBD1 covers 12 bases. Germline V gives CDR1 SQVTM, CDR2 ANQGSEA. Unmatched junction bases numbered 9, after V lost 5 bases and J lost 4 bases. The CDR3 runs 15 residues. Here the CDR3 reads CSVCPGTGGVYEQYF. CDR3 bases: TGCAGCGTTTGCCCTGGGACAGGGGGCGTGTACGAGCAGTACTTC.

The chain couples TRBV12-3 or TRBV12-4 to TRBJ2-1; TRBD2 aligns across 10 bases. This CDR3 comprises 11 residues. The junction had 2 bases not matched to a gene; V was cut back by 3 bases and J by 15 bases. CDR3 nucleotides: TGTGCCAGCAGTTTTGGACTAGCGGCGTTCTTC. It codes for CASSFGLAAFF.

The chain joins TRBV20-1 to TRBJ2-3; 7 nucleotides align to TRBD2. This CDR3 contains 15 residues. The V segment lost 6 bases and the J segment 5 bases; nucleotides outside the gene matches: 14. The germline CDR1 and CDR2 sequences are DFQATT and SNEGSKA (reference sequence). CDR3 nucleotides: TGCAGTGCCGCTAGAGGCCCCGGGACTAAAGATACGCAGTATTTT. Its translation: CSAARGPGTKDTQYF.

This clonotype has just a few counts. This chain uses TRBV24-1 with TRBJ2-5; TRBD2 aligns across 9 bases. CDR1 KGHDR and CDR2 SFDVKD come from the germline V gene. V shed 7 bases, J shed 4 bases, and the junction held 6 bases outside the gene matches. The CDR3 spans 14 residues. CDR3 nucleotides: TGTGCCACCAGCTCTAGCGGGAAGGGAGAGACCCAGTACTTC. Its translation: CATSSSGKGETQYF.

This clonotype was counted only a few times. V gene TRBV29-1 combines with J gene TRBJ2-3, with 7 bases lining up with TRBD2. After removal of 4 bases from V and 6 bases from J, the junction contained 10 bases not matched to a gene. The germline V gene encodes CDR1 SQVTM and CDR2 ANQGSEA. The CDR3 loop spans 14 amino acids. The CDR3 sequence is CSVVPSGRQDTQYF. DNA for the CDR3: TGCAGCGTTGTTCCTAGCGGCCGTCAGGATACGCAGTATTTT.

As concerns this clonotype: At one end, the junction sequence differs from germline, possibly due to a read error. The CDR3 coding sequence is TGTACCAGCTCATCCAAATTAGCGGGAGGCACGCAGTTCTTC. It encodes CTSSSKLAGGTQFF. The rearrangement joins TRBV18 to TRBJ2-1, with TRBD2 matching over 10 bases. The CDR3 is 14 amino acids. The germline V gene has CDR1 KGHSH and CDR2 LQKENI.

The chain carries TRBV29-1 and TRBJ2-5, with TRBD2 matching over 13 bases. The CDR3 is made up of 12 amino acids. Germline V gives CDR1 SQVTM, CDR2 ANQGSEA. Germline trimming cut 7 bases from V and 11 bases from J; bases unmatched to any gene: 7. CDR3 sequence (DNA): TGCAGCGGGACTAGCGGGAGCTCGGAGCAGTACTTC. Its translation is CSGTSGSSEQYF.